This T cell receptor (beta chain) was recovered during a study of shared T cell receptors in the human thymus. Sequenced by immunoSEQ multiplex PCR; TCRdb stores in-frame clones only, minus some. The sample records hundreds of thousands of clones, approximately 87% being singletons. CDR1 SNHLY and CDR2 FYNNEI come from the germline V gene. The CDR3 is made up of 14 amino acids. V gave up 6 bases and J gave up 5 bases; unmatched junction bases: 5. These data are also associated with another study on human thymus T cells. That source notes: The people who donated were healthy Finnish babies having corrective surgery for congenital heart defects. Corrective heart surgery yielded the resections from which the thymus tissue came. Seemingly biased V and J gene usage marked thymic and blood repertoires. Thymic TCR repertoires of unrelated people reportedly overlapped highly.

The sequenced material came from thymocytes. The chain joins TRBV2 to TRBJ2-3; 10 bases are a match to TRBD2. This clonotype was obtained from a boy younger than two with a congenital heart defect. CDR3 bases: TGTGCCAGCAGGAGCGGGGGGGCAATAGATACGCAGTATTTT. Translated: CASRSGGAIDTQYF.